This is a list of T cell receptor beta chains from one sample in a study of molecular identifiers for immune sequencing clone quantification. MiXCR, applied by TCRdb to the PCR reads, yields one record per CDR3 protein. The profile shows roughly 320,000 distinct CDR3 sequences, 20% to 25% of them singletons. The sample consisted of naive CD8+ T cells from blood, with Jurkat cell RNA spiked in. The receptors were gathered from a human donor in good health. Some libraries in this study had Jurkat cell RNA spiked in. Each CDR3 is given with its conserved first and last residue. D genes are given only for firm matches. The size field is filled for only some rows; it gives once, few, many or a size class.

.	many	TRBJ2-3	TRBV11-2	14	TGTGCCAGCAGCTTGCACGACAGCACAGATACGCAGTATTTT	CASSLHDSTDTQYF
.	many	TRBJ1-1	TRBV29-1	12	TGCAGCGCCCTACTCCAGAACACTGAAGCTTTCTTT	CSALLQNTEAFF
.	many	TRBJ2-3	TRBV4-3	16	TGCGCCAGCAGCCAAAGGGGGGGCGGGGTCACAGATACGCAGTATTTT	CASSQRGGGVTDTQYF
.	many	TRBJ1-1	TRBV19	13	TGTGCCAGTAGACACCAGGGGTTCACTGAAGCTTTCTTT	CASRHQGFTEAFF
.	.	TRBJ2-7	TRBV4-3	18	TGCGCCAGCAGCCAAGGGTTGTTCGGGGGAGACATCTCCTACGAGCAGTACTTC	CASSQGLFGGDISYEQYF
.	.	TRBJ1-2	TRBV5-3	14	TGTGCCAGCAGCTTTTCAGGAGGAGCGAGAGGCTACACCTTC	CASSFSGGARGYTF
.	many	TRBJ2-3	TRBV20-1	12	TGCAGTGCCAATGATCAGGAGAGGACGCAGTATTTT	CSANDQERTQYF
TRBD1	many	TRBJ2-7	TRBV15	13	TGTGCCACCAGCAGCGACAGGGGCTACGAGCAGTACTTC	CATSSDRGYEQYF
.	many	TRBJ2-7	TRBV4-3	14	TGCGCCAGCAGCCAAGATGGAAAGGGGTACGAGCAGTACTTC	CASSQDGKGYEQYF
TRBD1	few	TRBJ2-2	TRBV12-3/TRBV12-4	13	TGTGCCACCGGGACAGGGCCCACCGGGGAGCTGTTTTTT	CATGTGPTGELFF
.	many	TRBJ2-1	TRBV9	16	TGTGCCAGCAGCGTAACACGGACGGAACCCTACAATGAGCAGTTCTTC	CASSVTRTEPYNEQFF
.	many	TRBJ1-2	TRBV4-3	15	TGCGCCAGCAGCCAAGAGAGGCAGGGAGCCTATGGCTACACCTTC	CASSQERQGAYGYTF
.	many	TRBJ1-5	TRBV7-9	14	TGTGCCAGCAGCTCGACAGGTCGCAATCAGCCCCAGCATTTT	CASSSTGRNQPQHF
TRBD1	many	TRBJ2-2	TRBV15	15	TGTGCCACCAGCAAGGACAGGGGTGCCACCGGGGAGCTGTTTTTT	CATSKDRGATGELFF
TRBD2	many	TRBJ2-7	TRBV29-1	12	TGCAGCGTGCTAGCGGGGACCTACGAGCAGTACTTC	CSVLAGTYEQYF
.	.	TRBJ1-2	TRBV19	13	TGTGCCAGTAGTATGGCAGGGTTTTTTGGCTACGCCTTC	CASSMAGFFGYAF
.	many	TRBJ1-5	TRBV5-5	15	TGTGCCAGCAGCTCCTCGGGGTCGGGCAATCAGCCCCAGCATTTT	CASSSSGSGNQPQHF
.	many	TRBJ2-1	TRBV4-1	14	TGCGCCAGCAGCCAAGGCCCCGGATACAATGAGCAGTTCTTC	CASSQGPGYNEQFF
TRBD2	many	TRBJ2-7	TRBV5-5	17	TGTGCCAGCAGCTTCACCCTATCCGGGACTAGCGGACTGGAGCAGTACTTC	CASSFTLSGTSGLEQYF
.	.	TRBJ2-7	TRBV27	14	TGTGCCAGCAGTCCCTTAGGGAATCGGTACGAGCAGTACTTC	CASSPLGNRYEQYF
.	many	TRBJ1-1	TRBV4-3	15	TGCGCCAGCAGCCCCGGGCAGGGCCCGAACACTGAAGCTTTCTTT	CASSPGQGPNTEAFF
TRBD2	many	TRBJ2-5	TRBV25-1	16	TGTGCCAGCAGTGATAGCGGGAGGGCCCTTTTAGAGACCCAGTACTTC	CASSDSGRALLETQYF
TRBD1	many	TRBJ2-3	TRBV14	18	TGTGCCAGCAGCCCACTAACCGGGACAGAACTGTACACAGATACGCAGTATTTT	CASSPLTGTELYTDTQYF
TRBD2	many	TRBJ2-7	TRBV7-2	15	TGTGCCAGCAGCCTGTTTGGCGGGGGGCCCTACGAGCAGTACTTC	CASSLFGGGPYEQYF